This T cell receptor beta chain is drawn from a study of monozygotic twins with inflammatory bowel disease. The study's findings and limits: Cells of different T cell subtypes could not be told apart.

A remark on this clonotype: What it binds is unknown.

The length of the CDR3 is 13 residues. CDR1 SQVTM and CDR2 ANQGSEA come from the germline V gene. Each TCR library consumed 3,500 to 4,500 ng of total RNA. TCRdb re-called the 5' RACE reads and gives one entry per CDR3 protein, without DNA. The sample table sets out around 230,000 distinct CDR3 sequences. This chain joins TRBV29-1 and TRBJ1-5. The sequenced material came from blood. The source of this sequence is a human donor with ulcerative colitis or Crohn's disease, or a healthy co-twin of an affected twin (not recorded which). This CDR3 reads CSVEDGGNQPQHF.